The present entry profiles one TCR beta chain with its context. No cognate antigen has been identified for it. No much larger clone is present one base from it, and per-base qualities are unavailable. This specimen belongs to a study of control samples from healthy donors and cancer patients (dated by TCRdb to the early 2020s). Library method: the immunoSEQ multiplex PCR assay. This is the immuneACCESS table as TCRdb keeps it, with only in-frame sequences that have V and J called. A part of the clones is gone; compared with another copy, unresolved V genes explain less than half, and the rest is unexplained. The sample table lists roughly 100,000 clones, about 90% of them with a count of one. The ten largest clones capture over 2% of the sample. Measured from the cysteine to the phenylalanine, the CDR3 is 13 residues long. CDR3 DNA only is kept here, 39 bases in frame from base 1. The germline V gene (reference sequence) provides CDR1 GTSNPN and CDR2 SVGIG. V gives up 0 bases and J gives up 4 bases, and the segment between their germline ends measures 10 bases.

The receptor chain draws on TRBV30 and TRBJ2-7; possibly the D gene is TRBD2, per 5 matching bases. The receptor comes from a young woman in good health. The sequencing sample was made of blood. The nucleotides read TGTGCCTGGAGTGTGGACTCGAAATACGAGCAGTACTTC. It translates to CAWSVDSKYEQYF. Joined to the reference TRBV30 and TRBJ2-7 proteins, this CDR3 gives the full variable domain: SQTIHQWPATLVQPVGSPLSLECTVEGTSNPNLYWYRQAAGRGLQLLFYSVGIGQISSEVPQNLSASRPQDRQFILSSKKLLLSDSGFYLCAWSVDSKYEQYFGPGTRLTVT.